These T cell receptor beta chains were read from a single sample in a study of cytomegalovirus exposure and HLA in healthy donors. The method was immunoSEQ multiplex PCR; TCRdb's version includes in-frame clones alone and lacks a portion of them. The profile shows around 150,000 clones, around two thirds of them singletons. The sequencing sample was made of PBMCs. These TCRs come from a male donor in good health and CMV-seronegative. Both conserved end residues are part of each CDR3. A D gene is named only where the DNA matches it firmly. The size field is filled for only some rows; it gives once, few, many or a size class.

clone_size: NA; v_call: TRBV6-5; d_call: TRBD1; j_call: TRBJ1-2; cdr3_nt: TGTGCCAGCAGTTACGGACAGGGGGTTGGCTACACCTTC; cdr3_aa: CASSYGQGVGYTF
clone_size: NA; v_call: TRBV6-4; d_call: NA; j_call: TRBJ2-3; cdr3_nt: TGTGCCAGCAGTGACGCGGGGGCCAGCACAGATACGCAGTATTTT; cdr3_aa: CASSDAGASTDTQYF
clone_size: NA; v_call: TRBV9; d_call: TRBD1; j_call: TRBJ2-1; cdr3_nt: TGTGCCAGCAGCGGTGCCGGGACAGGGCTAAATGAGCAGTTCTTC; cdr3_aa: CASSGAGTGLNEQFF
clone_size: NA; v_call: TRBV5-6; d_call: NA; j_call: TRBJ1-2; cdr3_nt: TGTGCCAGCACCAGGGTCGCCTATGGCTACACCTTC; cdr3_aa: CASTRVAYGYTF
clone_size: few; v_call: TRBV5-1; d_call: NA; j_call: TRBJ2-3; cdr3_nt: TGCGCCAGCAGCCCTGGAGGGCAGGGAGCAGATACGCAGTATTTT; cdr3_aa: CASSPGGQGADTQYF
clone_size: NA; v_call: TRBV7-7; d_call: TRBD1; j_call: TRBJ2-7; cdr3_nt: TGTGCTAGCAGCCCGGACAGGGGGTTAGGGGAGCAGTACTTC; cdr3_aa: CASSPDRGLGEQYF
clone_size: few; v_call: TRBV18; d_call: NA; j_call: TRBJ2-7; cdr3_nt: TGTGCCAGCTCACCCGGAGACAGAACCGAGCAGTACTTC; cdr3_aa: CASSPGDRTEQYF
clone_size: few; v_call: TRBV7-9; d_call: TRBD2; j_call: TRBJ2-1; cdr3_nt: TGTGCCAGCAGCTTGGATAGCGGGGGGGCATATGAGCAGTTCTTC; cdr3_aa: CASSLDSGGAYEQFF
clone_size: few; v_call: TRBV4-3; d_call: TRBD2; j_call: TRBJ2-1; cdr3_nt: TGCGCCAGCAGCCAAGGTTATACTAGCGGGGCCCCTGAGCAGTTCTTC; cdr3_aa: CASSQGYTSGAPEQFF
clone_size: once; v_call: TRBV27; d_call: NA; j_call: TRBJ1-1; cdr3_nt: TGTGCCAGCATCGCTCAGGGCTTTAACACTGAAGCTTTCTTT; cdr3_aa: CASIAQGFNTEAFF
clone_size: NA; v_call: TRBV7-9; d_call: NA; j_call: TRBJ1-2; cdr3_nt: TGTGCCAGCAGCTTAGCTTCCGACGGGAGCTATGGCTACACCTTC; cdr3_aa: CASSLASDGSYGYTF
clone_size: NA; v_call: TRBV6-5; d_call: TRBD1; j_call: TRBJ2-7; cdr3_nt: TGTGCCAGCAGTTACTCTGGACAGGGGGACGAGCAGTACTTC; cdr3_aa: CASSYSGQGDEQYF
clone_size: once; v_call: TRBV7-9; d_call: NA; j_call: TRBJ2-7; cdr3_nt: TGTGCCAGCAGCCGGCACACAGGGAACGCCTACGAGCAGTACTTC; cdr3_aa: CASSRHTGNAYEQYF
clone_size: few; v_call: TRBV9; d_call: NA; j_call: TRBJ1-2; cdr3_nt: TGTGCCAGCAGCGTAGCAGGGGTGGCTGGCTACACCTTC; cdr3_aa: CASSVAGVAGYTF
clone_size: NA; v_call: TRBV18; d_call: NA; j_call: TRBJ1-1; cdr3_nt: TGTGCCAGCTCTCTAGGGACTGAGAACACTGAAGCTTTCTTT; cdr3_aa: CASSLGTENTEAFF
clone_size: few; v_call: TRBV19; d_call: TRBD1; j_call: TRBJ1-2; cdr3_nt: TGTGCCAGTAGTATGACTCGGACAGGAAACTATGGCTACACCTTC; cdr3_aa: CASSMTRTGNYGYTF